The 27 T cell receptor beta chains in this list originate from one sample, sequenced in a study of low-dose radiotherapy and immunotherapy resistance in tumors (dated by TCRdb to between 2020 and 2023). Taken with the paper, the label for time point translates to: before trial treatment. Sequencing was performed on an Illumina MiniSeq. TCRs were amplified for about 22 PCR cycles with Phusion, using a constant-region primer paired with the adapter attached to the V primers. The public reads were reprocessed in TCRdb via fastp at Q25 and MiXCR, keeping in-frame beta chains. Each CDR3 protein gets just one entry, which takes the most common genes and DNA from the rows behind it. The table for this sample lists about 50,000 distinct CDR3 sequences; about 11% of them were counted only once. The ten largest clones add up to approximately 6.2% of the sample. The sample consisted of PBMCs, taken before treatment. The receptors originated from a female donor with ovarian cancer.

Written as DNA, the CDR3 is TGTGCCAGTAGCGGGGGCAGCCAAGAGACCCAGTACTTC. Amino acid sequence: CASSGGSQETQYF. The rearrangement links TRBV3-1 to TRBJ2-5; TRBD2 matches 9 bases. CDR3 length equals 13 residues. CDR1 is LGHDT and CDR2 is YNNKEL in the germline V gene (reference sequence). Trimming removed 9 bases from V and 1 base from J; junction bases left unmatched: 3.

This clonotype was detected a few times. The chain carries TRBV3-1 and TRBJ2-7; D possibly corresponds to TRBD2 (5 bases). The V end was cut by 0 bases, the J end by 7 bases, with 10 bases between. The CDR3 totals 13 residues. Germline assignment: CDR1 LGHDT and CDR2 YNNKEL (reference sequence). CDR3: CASSQEVWREQYF. The CDR3 nucleotides are TGTGCCAGCAGCCAAGAGGTATGGAGGGAGCAGTACTTC.

About this clonotype: Only one base separates this from a far larger clonotype, so it likely reflects a read error. The chain recombines TRBV30 with TRBJ2-1, with D tentatively TRBD1 (5 bases). CDR1 and CDR2 from the germline V gene are GTSNPN and SVGIG (reference sequence). V lost 2 bases and J 10 bases, leaving 15 bases between the germline ends. This CDR3 has 13 residues. The CDR3 is CAWSRTSTTEQFF. As DNA, the CDR3 is TGTGCCTGGAGTAGGACAAGTACTACCGAGCAGTTCTTC.

The table lists this clonotype with many counts. The chain links TRBV5-1 to TRBJ2-2; TRBD2 matches at 8 bases. The CDR3 contains 17 residues. The germline gives CDR1 SGHRS, CDR2 YFSETQ. The V gene end was trimmed by 1 base and the J gene end by 1 base; junction bases not matched to a gene: 6. DNA of the CDR3: TGCGCCAGCAGCTTGAGGCCCCTAGCGGGGAACACCGGGGAGCTGTTTTTT. Residues: CASSLRPLAGNTGELFF. The whole variable domain, remainder taken from reference TRBV5-1 and TRBJ2-2, is KAGVTQTPRYLIKTRGQQVTLSCSPISGHRSVSWYQQTPGQGLQFLFEYFSETQRNKGNFPGRFSGRQFSNSRSEMNVSTLELGDSALYLCASSLRPLAGNTGELFFGEGSRLTVL.

This clonotype was seen ten or more times. The V gene is TRBV11-2, the J gene TRBJ2-3; 10 bases match TRBD2. This CDR3 region has 16 residues. Germline CDR1 and CDR2: SGHAT and FQNNGV. After removal of 5 bases from V and 4 bases from J, the junction contained 9 bases not matched to a gene. The CDR3 sequence: CASSPLAGGWADTQYF. In nucleotides, the CDR3 is TGTGCCAGCAGCCCGTTAGCGGGAGGTTGGGCAGATACGCAGTATTTT. Using reference TRBV11-2 and TRBJ2-3 for the parts outside the CDR3, the full variable domain is EAGVAQSPRYKIIEKRQSVAFWCNPISGHATLYWYQQILGQGPKLLIQFQNNGVVDDSQLPKDRFSAERLKGVDSTLKIQPAKLEDSAVYLCASSPLAGGWADTQYFGPGTRLTVL.

This clonotype was detected many times. The CDR3 DNA reads TGTGCCAGCAGCTTGGTTTATCCGGGATCCGCCTACGAGCAGTACTTC. Protein product: CASSLVYPGSAYEQYF. This sequence joins TRBV5-5 and TRBJ2-7, with a tentative D call TRBD2 (5 bases). Trimming shortened V by 0 bases and J by 2 bases, and 15 bases separated the two germline ends. Per the germline V gene, CDR1 is SGHKS and CDR2 is YYEKEE (reference sequence). CDR3 length equals 16 residues.

This clonotype was seen ten or more times. The V gene is TRBV6-6, the J gene TRBJ1-6, with D uncertain. Germline V gene sequence: CDR1 MNHNY, CDR2 SVGAGI (reference sequence). The CDR3 is 14 amino acids. Trimming cost V 2 bases and J 9 bases, with 11 bases left between them. In DNA, the CDR3 is TGTGCCAGCAGTTACCTGGCCCATACTTCACCCCTCCACTTT. The encoded protein is CASSYLAHTSPLHF.

The V call is TRBV18, the J call TRBJ2-7; D remains unclear. The CDR3 runs 13 residues. V lost 3 bases, J lost 2 bases, and 8 bases lay in between. Germline V gives CDR1 KGHSH, CDR2 LQKENI. As DNA, the CDR3 is TGTGCCAGCTCACCGGTTGGAGCCTACGAGCAGTACTTC. Translating gives CASSPVGAYEQYF. The full variable domain, in which reference TRBV18 and TRBJ2-7 provide the parts outside the CDR3, is NAGVMQNPRHLVRRRGQEARLRCSPMKGHSHVYWYRQLPEEGLKFMVYLQKENIIDESGMPKERFSAEFPKEGPSILRIQQVVRGDSAAYFCASSPVGAYEQYFGPGTRLTVT.

This clonotype was counted many times. The chain couples TRBV19 to TRBJ2-2; TRBD2 aligns across 8 bases. CDR1 is LNHDA, CDR2 SQIVND, per germline (reference sequence). The CDR3 spans 16 residues. The J segment lost 0 bases and the V segment lost 6 bases, leaving 6 bases of the junction unmatched. The CDR3 DNA sequence: TGTGCCAGTAGAAAAAGCGGGGGAGCGAACACCGGGGAGCTGTTTTTT. Translating gives CASRKSGGANTGELFF.

Turning to this clonotype: This probably arose from a read error, given a far larger clone one base away. This chain's CDR3 is CASVTGCDFQPQHF. CDR3 bases: TGTGCCAGTGTAACAGGGTGTGATTTTCAGCCCCAGCATTTT. This chain uses TRBV6-8 with TRBJ1-5; D perhaps matches TRBD1 (6 bases). V was cut by 9 bases and J by 6 bases, with 18 bases left in between. Germline CDR1 and CDR2: MNHGY and SAAAGT. The CDR3 runs 14 residues.

Many counts were recorded for this clonotype. The V gene is TRBV30, the J gene TRBJ2-3; D is unresolved. The CDR3 totals 12 residues. V shed 5 bases and J shed 2 bases, with 8 bases lying between them. Per germline, CDR1 GTSNPN and CDR2 SVGIG (reference sequence). The CDR3 nucleotides are TGTGCCTGGGGACGACTCACAGATACGCAGTATTTT. It yields the protein CAWGRLTDTQYF.

The V call is TRBV20-1, the J call TRBJ1-1; D possibly corresponds to TRBD1 (5 bases). The V end lost 3 bases, the J end lost 10 bases, and 15 bases lay between the germline ends. Germline assignment: CDR1 DFQATT and CDR2 SNEGSKA (reference sequence). CDR3 length: 12 amino acids. CDR3 in DNA: TGCAGTGCTAGGGCCCCGGGGGAGGGAGCTTTCTTT. It is translated as CSARAPGEGAFF.

This clonotype was seen at least ten times. The rearrangement links TRBV10-3 to TRBJ2-1; D may correspond to TRBD1 or TRBD2 (7 bases each). The germline CDR1 and CDR2 sequences are ENHRY and SYGVKD. The CDR3 has 16 residues. Trimming took off 4 bases at V and 8 bases at J, with 21 bases between the two ends. The CDR3 DNA reads as TGTGCCATCAGTGTCTCTGGCGGGAGCCAGGGGGATGAGCAGTTCTTC. Translation gives CAISVSGGSQGDEQFF.

The sample holds many counts of this clonotype. The V call is TRBV3-1, the J call TRBJ2-3, with no clear D. The CDR3 covers 15 residues. V was cut by 2 bases and J by 6 bases, with 15 bases left in between. Per the germline V gene, CDR1 is LGHDT and CDR2 is YNNKEL (reference sequence). The CDR3: CASSQLPPGRDTQYF. CDR3 sequence (DNA): TGTGCCAGCAGCCAACTGCCCCCAGGCCGCGATACGCAGTATTTT.

At least ten counts were recorded for this clonotype. V is TRBV5-1 and J is TRBJ2-5, with D possibly being TRBD1 or TRBD2 (5 bases each). CDR1 SGHRS and CDR2 YFSETQ come from the germline V gene. V lost 4 bases and J 1 base, leaving 17 bases between the germline ends. The CDR3 is made up of 16 amino acids. The CDR3 nucleotides read TGCGCCAGCAGCCGTGGGGACCGAGGTACCCAAGAGACCCAGTACTTC. Its protein is CASSRGDRGTQETQYF.

Ten or more counts support this clonotype. V is TRBV13 and J is TRBJ2-2; possibly TRBD1 for D (6 bases). V lost 6 bases and J lost 2, with 13 bases in between. Germline lookup yields CDR1 PRHDT and CDR2 FYEKMQ (reference sequence). This CDR3 has 15 residues. The CDR3, as DNA: TGTGCCAGCAGGGTACACGGGACAAACACCGGGGAGCTGTTTTTT. This translates into CASRVHGTNTGELFF.

This clonotype was counted once. A far bigger clonotype differs at one base, so this is likely a read error. The chain recombines TRBV5-5 with TRBJ2-1; 8 bases line up with TRBD1. The CDR3 covers 13 residues. Germline trimming cut 9 bases from V and 10 bases from J; bases unmatched to any gene: 12. Looked up from germline, CDR1 is SGHKS and CDR2 is YYEKEE (reference sequence). CDR3 sequence (DNA): TGTGCCACCGGCGGGACAGGCGAGTACGAGCAGTTCTTC. This gives the protein CATGGTGEYEQFF. Variable domain in full (rest from reference TRBV5-5 and TRBJ2-1): DAGVTQSPTHLIKTRGQQVTLRCSPISGHKSVSWYQQVLGQGPQFIFQYYEKEERGRGNFPDRFSARQFPNYSSELNVNALLLGDSALYLCATGGTGEYEQFFGPGTRLTVL.

There are many counts of this clonotype. The chain couples TRBV6-1 to TRBJ1-5; possible D gene TRBD1, 5 bases. There are 15 residues in the CDR3. Germline V gene lookup returns CDR1 MNHNS and CDR2 SASEGT. V lost 6 bases and J 9 bases, leaving 21 bases between the germline ends. DNA for the CDR3: TGTGCCAGCAGGGGGGGAGAGACGGGGCAACCGCCCCAGCATTTT. Protein product: CASRGGETGQPPQHF.

This clonotype was detected ten times or more. This chain connects TRBV29-1 to TRBJ2-7; 9 positions match TRBD1. The CDR3 covers 14 residues. V shed 4 bases and J 1 base; nucleotides not matched to a gene: 5. Germline V gene lookup returns CDR1 SQVTM and CDR2 ANQGSEA. CDR3 in DNA: TGCAGCGTTGTGGTTGGACAGGGGTCCTACGAGCAGTACTTC. Residues: CSVVVGQGSYEQYF.

In its sample, this clonotype was seen many times. In DNA, the CDR3 is TGTGCCAGCAGCTTAGGACAGGGGGGGGGCTACACCTTC. The encoded protein is CASSLGQGGGYTF. The chain joins TRBV11-2 to TRBJ1-2, with 9 positions matching TRBD1. Germline V lookup: CDR1 SGHAT, CDR2 FQNNGV. The CDR3 extends over 13 amino acids. After removal of 1 base from V and 8 bases from J, the junction contained 2 bases not matched to a gene.

Many counts were recorded for this clonotype. V usage is TRBV6-2 or TRBV6-3 and J usage is TRBJ2-7; D is undetermined. V was pared by 4 bases and J by 2 bases, with 21 bases between. This CDR3 spans 17 amino acids. Germline CDR1 is MNHEY and CDR2 is SVGEGT. The CDR3, as DNA: TGTGCCAGCAGTTCTCCCACATGGCTGAACTCGACCTACGAGCAGTACTTC. Its protein is CASSSPTWLNSTYEQYF.

This clonotype was seen at least ten times. The chain recombines TRBV30 with TRBJ2-7; 9 bases agree with TRBD1. The CDR3 length is 13 residues. V was pared by 4 bases and J by 5 bases, with 6 bases of the junction left unmatched. The germline V gene encodes CDR1 GTSNPN and CDR2 SVGIG (reference sequence). The CDR3 loop is CAWKYTGGNEQYF. As DNA, the CDR3 is TGTGCCTGGAAGTATACAGGGGGCAACGAGCAGTACTTC.

This clonotype was counted many times. The V call is TRBV20-1, the J call TRBJ2-1; D assignment may be TRBD1 or TRBD2 (5 bases each). Germline CDR1 reads DFQATT; CDR2 reads SNEGSKA (reference sequence). Between the trimmed V and J ends, which lost 2 bases and 6 bases, there was a span of 14 bases. The CDR3 runs 14 residues. The CDR3 nucleotides read TGCAGTGCTAGACATGGGGCAGGGAGCAATGAGCAGTTCTTC. This sequence encodes CSARHGAGSNEQFF.

The chain combines TRBV5-5 with TRBJ2-5; TRBD1 might be the D (6 bases). CDR1 is SGHKS and CDR2 is YYEKEE in the germline V gene (reference sequence). The V and J ends lost 4 bases and 5 bases respectively, with 15 bases between them. The CDR3 is 14 amino acids. The CDR3 bases are TGTGCCAGCAGCACGGCAGGGGATCGGGAGACCCAGTACTTC. It is translated as CASSTAGDRETQYF.

This clonotype came up many times. The chain uses TRBV25-1 and TRBJ2-3; D is perhaps TRBD2 (6 bases). This CDR3 comprises 14 residues. CDR1 is MGHDK, CDR2 SYGVNS, per germline. Deletions cut 5 bases from V and 0 bases from J, with 9 bases between. In DNA form, the CDR3 reads TGTGCCAGCAGTCCCGCGGGGAGCACAGATACGCAGTATTTT. It encodes CASSPAGSTDTQYF.

In its sample, this clonotype was seen many times. This sequence joins TRBV2 and TRBJ1-5, with D uncertain. Germline-derived CDR1 and CDR2 are SNHLY and FYNNEI. V was cut by 6 bases and J by 0 bases, with 12 bases left in between. This CDR3 region has 15 residues. Here the CDR3 reads CASSKNVGSNQPQHF. The DNA for the CDR3 is TGTGCCAGCAGCAAAAACGTGGGTAGCAATCAGCCCCAGCATTTT.

This clonotype occurred many times. The chain employs TRBV6-6 and TRBJ2-1; a possible D gene is TRBD1 (5 bases). V lost 5 bases and J 10 bases, leaving 18 bases between the germline ends. The CDR3 contains 14 residues. Germline V gene lookup returns CDR1 MNHNY and CDR2 SVGAGI (reference sequence). CDR3 loop: CASSQFPGNSEQFF. CDR3 DNA: TGTGCCAGCAGTCAATTTCCAGGGAATTCGGAGCAGTTCTTC.